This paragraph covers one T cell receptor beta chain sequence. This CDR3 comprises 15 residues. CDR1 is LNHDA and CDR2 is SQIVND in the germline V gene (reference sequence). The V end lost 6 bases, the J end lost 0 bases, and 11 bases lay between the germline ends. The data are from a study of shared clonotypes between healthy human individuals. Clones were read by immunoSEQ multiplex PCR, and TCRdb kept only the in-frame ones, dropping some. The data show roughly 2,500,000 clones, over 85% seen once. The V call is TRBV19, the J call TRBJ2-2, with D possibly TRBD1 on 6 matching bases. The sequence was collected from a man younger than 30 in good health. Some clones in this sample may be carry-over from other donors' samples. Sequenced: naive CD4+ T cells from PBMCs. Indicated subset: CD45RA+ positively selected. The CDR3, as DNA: TGTGCCAGTAGCGGAGACAGGTCGAACACCGGGGAGCTGTTTTTT. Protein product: CASSGDRSNTGELFF.